This entry features one T cell receptor (beta chain) sequence. Its target is not known. The TCR beta libraries were generated through quantitative 5'-RACE incorporating molecular barcodes. TCRdb recomputed calls from the 5' RACE reads with MiXCR, one row per CDR3 protein. The sample has 130,000 or so distinct CDR3 sequences, 6% to 8.5% seen once. These data originate in a study of CD8 T cells in ankylosing spondylitis. Study-level findings and limits: Disease-linked clones proved CD8+ and comparatively uncommon in peripheral blood. In ankylosing spondylitis patients, matched synovial fluid reportedly showed significant enrichment of disease-linked clones.

Losses at the gene ends were 10 bases for V and 5 bases for J; bases not matched to a gene: 26. The CDR3 spans 19 residues. Germline lookup yields CDR1 LGHDT and CDR2 YNNKEL (reference sequence). The sample taken for sequencing was blood, either unsorted or a sorted T cell fraction (not recorded which). The TCR comes from a male donor with ankylosing spondylitis or in good health (not recorded which). The chain combines TRBV3-1 with TRBJ2-4, with TRBD1 matching 7 bases. CDR3 loop: CATCQAGNRGSVTQNIQYF. The DNA of the CDR3 is TGTGCCACCTGCCAAGCTGGGAACAGGGGCAGTGTGACCCAAAACATTCAGTACTTC.